Here is one TCR beta chain with its context. Its antigen is currently unknown. TCRdb's table, derived via immunoSEQ multiplex PCR, lists solely in-frame clones and lacks some. The sample contains 2,500,000 or so clones, approximately 94% of which appear only once. Trimming shortened V by 6 bases and J by 3 bases, and 12 bases separated the two germline ends. Germline V CDR1 and CDR2: MNHEY, SMNVEV (reference sequence). This CDR3 is built from 15 residues. Negatively enriched CD4+ T cells were divided by CD45RA into naive and memory. The data stem from a study of shared clonotypes between healthy human individuals. Study-level information: A donor's plate count was three for CD4 naive and three for CD4 memory; CD8 naive had two and CD8 memory one. Overall study findings and caveats: Large sequencing depth failed to make sorted-subset sequencing complete, rarefaction showed.

The receptor was isolated from a man between 18 and 35 years old in good health. The chain links TRBV27 to TRBJ2-6; D uncertain. The specimen sequenced was naive CD4+ T cells sorted from blood. Sample subset: CD45RA+ positively selected. The CDR3 DNA reads as TGTGCCAGCAGCCTTAAACCCGGTGGGGCCAACGTCCTGACTTTC. This gives the protein CASSLKPGGANVLTF. The entire variable domain, with the rest obtained from reference TRBV27 and TRBJ2-6, is as follows: EAQVTQNPRYLITVTGKKLTVTCSQNMNHEYMSWYRQDPGLGLRQIYYSMNVEVTDKGDVPEGYKVSRKEKRNFPLILESPSPNQTSLYFCASSLKPGGANVLTFGAGSRLTVL.